The table lists the clone carrying this T cell receptor beta chain with a few counts. RNA transcripts provided the source from which TCR beta CDR3 regions were amplified. HTBI primers were the set used in a first-round RT-PCR of the TCR CDR3. MiXCR was run by TCRdb on the multiplex PCR reads, yielding one entry per CDR3 protein. The sample shows 330,000 or so distinct CDR3 sequences, roughly a fifth of them seen only once. These data come from a study of T cells in Graves' hyperthyroidism and ophthalmopathy. The origin of this receptor is a man aged 50-60 years with Graves' ophthalmopathy. Sequenced sample: blood.

CDR3 nucleotides: TGCAGTGCTAGCGACGGGAAAACCTACGAGCAGTACTTC. Amino acids: CSASDGKTYEQYF. This chain links TRBV20-1 with TRBJ2-7, with D tentatively TRBD2 (5 bases). This CDR3 has 13 amino acids. V gave up 3 bases and J gave up 2 bases, with 11 bases separating them. Germline values: CDR1 DFQATT, CDR2 SNEGSKA (reference sequence).